The following is a TCR beta chain sequence with its context. This entry comes from a study of early stage breast cancer tumors. TCRdb's copy holds only in-frame clones and misses some; the assay was immunoSEQ multiplex PCR. Of thousands of clones in the sample, around 70% are singletons; the top ten hold 15% to 19%. This CDR3 has 14 residues. Germline V gene sequence: CDR1 SGHTA, CDR2 FQGNSA. V was shortened by 5 bases and J by 1 base, with 11 bases between the two germline ends. The receptor comes from a person between 60 and 69 years old with breast cancer. The gene calls are TRBV7-2 and TRBJ2-5; a possible D gene is TRBD2 (6 bases). Source material: breast tumor tissue. The CDR3 bases are TGTGCCAGCAGCGCGTCTAGCGCCCAAGAGACCCAGTACTTC. Translation: CASSASSAQETQYF.